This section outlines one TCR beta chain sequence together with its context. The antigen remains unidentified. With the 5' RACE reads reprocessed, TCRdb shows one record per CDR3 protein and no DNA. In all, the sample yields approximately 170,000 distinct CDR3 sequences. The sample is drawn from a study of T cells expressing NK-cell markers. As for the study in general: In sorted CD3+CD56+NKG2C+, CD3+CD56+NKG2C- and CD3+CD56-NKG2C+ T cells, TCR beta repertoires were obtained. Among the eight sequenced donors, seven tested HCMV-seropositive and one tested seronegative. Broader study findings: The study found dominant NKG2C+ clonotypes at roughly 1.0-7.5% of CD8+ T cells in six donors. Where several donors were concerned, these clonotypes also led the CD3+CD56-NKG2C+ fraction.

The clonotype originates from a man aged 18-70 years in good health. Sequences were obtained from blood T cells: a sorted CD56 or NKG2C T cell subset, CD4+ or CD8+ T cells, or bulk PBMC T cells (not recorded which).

This chain's CDR3 is CASSQDARGPNYGYTF. The rearrangement uses TRBV3-1 and TRBJ1-2; TCRdb outputs TRBD1, but without DNA this stays unchecked. The CDR3 covers 16 residues. The germline V gene encodes CDR1 LGHDT and CDR2 YNNKEL (reference sequence).